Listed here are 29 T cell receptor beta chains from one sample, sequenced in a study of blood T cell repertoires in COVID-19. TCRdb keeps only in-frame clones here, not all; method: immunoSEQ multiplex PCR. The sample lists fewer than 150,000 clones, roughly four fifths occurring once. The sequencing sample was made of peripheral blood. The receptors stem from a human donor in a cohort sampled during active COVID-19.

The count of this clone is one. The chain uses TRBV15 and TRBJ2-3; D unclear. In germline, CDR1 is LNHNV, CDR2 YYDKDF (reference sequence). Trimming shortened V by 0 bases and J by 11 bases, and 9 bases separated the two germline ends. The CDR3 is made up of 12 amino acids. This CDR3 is CATSREAYEQYF. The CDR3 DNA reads TGTGCCACCAGCAGAGAGGCATACGAGCAGTATTTT. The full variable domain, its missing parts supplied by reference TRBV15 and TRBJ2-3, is DAMVIQNPRYQVTQFGKPVTLSCSQTLNHNVMYWYQQKSSQAPKLLFHYYDKDFNNEADTPDNFQSRRPNTSFCFLDIRSPGLGDTAMYLCATSREAYEQYFGPGTRLTVL.

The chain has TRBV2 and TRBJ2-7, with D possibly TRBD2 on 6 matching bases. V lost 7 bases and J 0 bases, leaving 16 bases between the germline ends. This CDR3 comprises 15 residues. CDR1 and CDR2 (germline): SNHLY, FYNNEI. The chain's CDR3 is CASTNPLEGSYEQYF. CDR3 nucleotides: TGTGCCAGCACTAACCCGTTGGAGGGCTCCTACGAGCAGTACTTC.

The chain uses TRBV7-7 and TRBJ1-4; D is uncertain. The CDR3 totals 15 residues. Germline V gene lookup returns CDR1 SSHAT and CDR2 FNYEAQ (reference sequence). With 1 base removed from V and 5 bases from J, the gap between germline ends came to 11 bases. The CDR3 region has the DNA TGTGCCAGCAGCTTAGGAGAGGCGCAGAATGAAAAACTGTTTTTT. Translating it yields CASSLGEAQNEKLFF.

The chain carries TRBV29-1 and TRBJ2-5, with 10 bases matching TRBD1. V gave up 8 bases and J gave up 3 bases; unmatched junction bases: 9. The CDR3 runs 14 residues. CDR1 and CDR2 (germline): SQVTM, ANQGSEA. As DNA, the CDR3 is TGCAGCCTTGGGACAGGGGTTTTGGAAGAGACCCAGTACTTC. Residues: CSLGTGVLEETQYF.

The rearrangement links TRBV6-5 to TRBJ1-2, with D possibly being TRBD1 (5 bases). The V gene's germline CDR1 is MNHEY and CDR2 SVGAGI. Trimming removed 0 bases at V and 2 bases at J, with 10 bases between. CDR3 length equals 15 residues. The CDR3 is CASSYSGPGNYGYTF. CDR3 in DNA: TGTGCCAGCAGTTACTCGGGGCCCGGGAACTATGGCTACACCTTC.

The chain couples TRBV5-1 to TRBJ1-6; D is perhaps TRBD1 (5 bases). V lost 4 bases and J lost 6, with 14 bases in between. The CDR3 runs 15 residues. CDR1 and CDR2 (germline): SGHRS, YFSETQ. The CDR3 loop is CASSPPGVGNSPLHF. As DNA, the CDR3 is TGCGCCAGCAGCCCTCCGGGGGTTGGTAATTCACCCCTCCACTTT.

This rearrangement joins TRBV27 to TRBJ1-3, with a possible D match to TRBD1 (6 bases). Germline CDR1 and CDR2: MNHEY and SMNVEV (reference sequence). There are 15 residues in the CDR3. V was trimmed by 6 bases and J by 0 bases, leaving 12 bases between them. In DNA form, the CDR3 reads TGTGCCAGCAGACCCGACAGGCGCTCTGGAAACACCATATATTTT. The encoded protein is CASRPDRRSGNTIYF.

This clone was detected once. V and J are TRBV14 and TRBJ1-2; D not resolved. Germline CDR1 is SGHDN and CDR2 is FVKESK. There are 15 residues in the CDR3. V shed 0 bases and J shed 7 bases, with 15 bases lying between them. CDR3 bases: TGTGCCAGCAGCCAAGAGTTAGTGGGAGTCAGTGGCTACACCTTC. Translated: CASSQELVGVSGYTF.

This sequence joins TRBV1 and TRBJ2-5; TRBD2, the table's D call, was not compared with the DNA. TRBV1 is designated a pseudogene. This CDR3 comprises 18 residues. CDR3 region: CTSSQPTSGGQTQETQYF. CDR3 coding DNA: TGCACCAGCAGCCAACCGACTAGCGGGGGGCAAACCCAAGAGACCCAGTACTTC.

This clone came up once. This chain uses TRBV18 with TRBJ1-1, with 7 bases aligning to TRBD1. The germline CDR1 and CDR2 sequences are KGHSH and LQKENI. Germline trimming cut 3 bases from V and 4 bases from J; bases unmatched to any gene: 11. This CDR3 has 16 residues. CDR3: CASSPSRDRRGTEAFF. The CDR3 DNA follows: TGTGCCAGCTCACCTTCTAGGGACAGACGGGGCACTGAAGCTTTCTTT.

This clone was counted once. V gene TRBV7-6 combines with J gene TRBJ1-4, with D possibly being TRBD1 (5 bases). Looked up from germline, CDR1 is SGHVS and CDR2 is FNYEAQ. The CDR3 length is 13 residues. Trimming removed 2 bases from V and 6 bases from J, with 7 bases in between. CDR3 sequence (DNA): TGTGCCAGCAGCTTAATCAGGGATGAAAAACTGTTTTTT. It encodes CASSLIRDEKLFF.

The CDR3 DNA is TGTGCCAGCAGCTTAGAGGGCGGGGCGTACAATGAGCAGTTCTTC. Amino acid sequence: CASSLEGGAYNEQFF. The chain is built from TRBV7-8 and TRBJ2-1, with TRBD2 as a possible D gene (6 bases). CDR1 and CDR2 from the germline V gene are SGHVS and FQNEAQ. V gave up 1 base and J gave up 4 bases, with 11 bases separating them. This CDR3 has 15 residues.

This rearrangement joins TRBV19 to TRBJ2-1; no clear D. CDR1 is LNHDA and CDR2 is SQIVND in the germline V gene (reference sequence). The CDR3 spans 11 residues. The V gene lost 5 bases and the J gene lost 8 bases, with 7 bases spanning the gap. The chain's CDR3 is CASSFFYEQFF. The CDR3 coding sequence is TGTGCCAGTAGTTTCTTCTATGAGCAGTTCTTC.

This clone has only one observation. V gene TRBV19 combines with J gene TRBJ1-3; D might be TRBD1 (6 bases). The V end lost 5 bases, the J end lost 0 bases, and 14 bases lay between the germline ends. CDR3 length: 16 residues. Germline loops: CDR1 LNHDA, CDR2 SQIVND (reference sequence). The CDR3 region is CASSADSHFSGNTIYF. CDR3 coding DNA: TGTGCCAGTAGTGCGGACAGCCACTTCTCTGGAAACACCATATATTTT.

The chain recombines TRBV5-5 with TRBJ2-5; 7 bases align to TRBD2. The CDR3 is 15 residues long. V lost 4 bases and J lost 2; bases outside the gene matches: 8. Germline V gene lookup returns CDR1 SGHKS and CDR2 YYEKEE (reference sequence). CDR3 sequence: CASSIPTSQQETQYF. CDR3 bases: TGTGCCAGCAGCATACCGACTAGCCAACAAGAGACCCAGTACTTC.

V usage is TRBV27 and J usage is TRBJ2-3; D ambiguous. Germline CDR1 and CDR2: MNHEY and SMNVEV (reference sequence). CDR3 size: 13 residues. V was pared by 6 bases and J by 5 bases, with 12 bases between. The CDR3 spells CASRDFLLDTQYF. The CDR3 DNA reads TGTGCCAGCAGAGACTTCCTTCTAGATACGCAGTATTTT.

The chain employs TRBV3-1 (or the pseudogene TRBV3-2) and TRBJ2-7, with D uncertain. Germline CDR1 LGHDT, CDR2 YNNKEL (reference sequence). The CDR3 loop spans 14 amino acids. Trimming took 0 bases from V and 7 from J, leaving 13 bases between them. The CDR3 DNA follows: TGTGCCAGCAGCCAAGATACCACCGACGGGGAGCAGTACTTC. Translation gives CASSQDTTDGEQYF.

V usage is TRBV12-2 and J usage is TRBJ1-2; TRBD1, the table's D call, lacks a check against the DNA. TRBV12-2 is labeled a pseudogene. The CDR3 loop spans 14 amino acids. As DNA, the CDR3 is TGTGCAAGTCGCTTATTACAGGGCGGCTATGGCTACACCTTC. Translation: CASRLLQGGYGYTF.

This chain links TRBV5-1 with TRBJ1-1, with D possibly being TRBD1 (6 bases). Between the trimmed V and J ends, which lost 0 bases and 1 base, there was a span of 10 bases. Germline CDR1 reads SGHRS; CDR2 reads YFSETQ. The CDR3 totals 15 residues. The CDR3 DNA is TGCGCCAGCAGCTTGGCGACAGGTTGGAACACTGAAGCTTTCTTT. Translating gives CASSLATGWNTEAFF.

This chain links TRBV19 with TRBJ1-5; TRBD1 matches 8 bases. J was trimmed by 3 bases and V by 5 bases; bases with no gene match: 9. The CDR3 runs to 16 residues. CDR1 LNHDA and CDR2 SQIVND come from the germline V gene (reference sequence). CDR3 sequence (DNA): TGTGCCAGTAGTTCGCAAGGGACAGGAATCAATCAGCCCCAGCATTTT. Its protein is CASSSQGTGINQPQHF.

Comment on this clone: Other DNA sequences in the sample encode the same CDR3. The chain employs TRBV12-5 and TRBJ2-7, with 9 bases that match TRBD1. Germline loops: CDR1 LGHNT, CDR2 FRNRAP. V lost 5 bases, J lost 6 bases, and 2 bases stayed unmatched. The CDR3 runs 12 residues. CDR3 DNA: TGTGCTAGTGGTCCGGACAGGGGCGAGCAGTACTTC. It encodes CASGPDRGEQYF.

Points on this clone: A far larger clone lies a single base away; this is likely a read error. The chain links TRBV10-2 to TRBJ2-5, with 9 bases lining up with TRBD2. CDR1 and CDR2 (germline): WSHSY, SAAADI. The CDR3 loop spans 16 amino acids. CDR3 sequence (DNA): TGCGCCAGCAGTCCCGCGGGGGGGGGAAGTCAAGGGACCCAGTACTTC. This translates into CASSPAGGGSQGTQYF.

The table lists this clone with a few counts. The CDR3 nucleotides read TGTGCCAGCAGCCATAACCCGTGGGGGAGGGGCACTGAAGCTTTCTTT. Translation: CASSHNPWGRGTEAFF. The chain employs TRBV3-1 (or the pseudogene TRBV3-2) and TRBJ1-1; perhaps TRBD1 as D (5 bases). Germline CDR1 is LGHDT and CDR2 is YNNKEL (reference sequence). CDR3 length equals 16 residues. Trimming left V 3 bases short and J 4 bases short, with 18 bases between.

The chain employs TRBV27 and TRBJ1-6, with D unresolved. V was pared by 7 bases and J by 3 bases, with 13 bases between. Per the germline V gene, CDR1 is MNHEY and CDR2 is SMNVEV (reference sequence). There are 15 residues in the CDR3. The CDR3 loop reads CASTGDLLYNSPLHF. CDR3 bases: TGTGCCAGCACGGGTGACCTCCTCTATAATTCACCCCTCCACTTT.

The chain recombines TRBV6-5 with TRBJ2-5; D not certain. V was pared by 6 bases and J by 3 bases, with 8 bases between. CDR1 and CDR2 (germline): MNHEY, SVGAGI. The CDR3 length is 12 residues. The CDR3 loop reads CASRGLEETQYF. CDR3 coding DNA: TGTGCCAGCAGGGGCCTGGAAGAGACCCAGTACTTC.

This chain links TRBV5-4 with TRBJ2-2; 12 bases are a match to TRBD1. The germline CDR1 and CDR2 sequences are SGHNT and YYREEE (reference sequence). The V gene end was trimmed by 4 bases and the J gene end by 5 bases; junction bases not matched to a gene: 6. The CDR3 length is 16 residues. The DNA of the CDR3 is TGTGCCAGCAGCGAACGGGACAGGGGGCAGACCGGGGAGCTGTTTTTT. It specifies CASSERDRGQTGELFF. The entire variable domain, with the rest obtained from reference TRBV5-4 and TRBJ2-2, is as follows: ETGVTQSPTHLIKTRGQQVTLRCSSQSGHNTVSWYQQALGQGPQFIFQYYREEENGRGNFPPRFSGLQFPNYSSELNVNALELDDSALYLCASSERDRGQTGELFFGEGSRLTVL.

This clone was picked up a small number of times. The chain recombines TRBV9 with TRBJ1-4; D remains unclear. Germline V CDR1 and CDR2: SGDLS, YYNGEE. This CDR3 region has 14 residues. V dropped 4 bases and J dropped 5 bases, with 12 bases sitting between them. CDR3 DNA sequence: TGTGCCAGCAGCCCAGAGGCGACGAATGAAAAACTGTTTTTT. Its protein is CASSPEATNEKLFF. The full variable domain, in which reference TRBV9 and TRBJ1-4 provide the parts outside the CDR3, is DSGVTQTPKHLITATGQRVTLRCSPRSGDLSVYWYQQSLDQGLQFLIQYYNGEERAKGNILERFSAQQFPDLHSELNLSSLELGDSALYFCASSPEATNEKLFFGSGTQLSVL.

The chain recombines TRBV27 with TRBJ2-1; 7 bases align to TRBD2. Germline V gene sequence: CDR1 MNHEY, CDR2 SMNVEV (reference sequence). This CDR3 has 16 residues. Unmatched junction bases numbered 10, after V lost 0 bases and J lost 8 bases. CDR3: CASSLSGTTKAHEQFF. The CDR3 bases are TGTGCCAGCAGTTTATCGGGGACTACAAAGGCGCATGAGCAGTTCTTC.

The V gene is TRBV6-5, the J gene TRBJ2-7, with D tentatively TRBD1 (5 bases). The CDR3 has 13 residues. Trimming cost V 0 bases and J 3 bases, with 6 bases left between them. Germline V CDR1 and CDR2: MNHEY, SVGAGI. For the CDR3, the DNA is TGTGCCAGCAGTTACTCGACAGTCTACGAGCAGTACTTC. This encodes CASSYSTVYEQYF.